The 21 T cell receptor beta chains listed next were all sequenced from one sample in a study of blood T cells in healthy people across ages. The authors ran a second PCR of about 6 to 12 cycles using a sample-barcoded 5' primer and a J-beta primer mix. One entry per CDR3 protein, called by TCRdb with MiXCR from the 5' RACE reads. Of 1.5 million to 2 million distinct CDR3 sequences listed, about 28% are singletons. Specimen: blood. These receptors were collected from a woman in her twenties or thirties in good health.

The chain links TRBV5-1 to TRBJ1-2; no firm D call. V shed 5 bases and J shed 6 bases, with 5 bases lying between them. CDR1 SGHRS and CDR2 YFSETQ come from the germline V gene. The CDR3 length is 10 residues. The CDR3 loop reads CASRGNGYTF. CDR3 DNA: TGCGCCAGCAGGGGAAATGGCTACACCTTC.

The V gene is TRBV2, the J gene TRBJ1-5, with D possibly being TRBD1 (5 bases). This CDR3 is built from 14 residues. The germline V gene has CDR1 SNHLY and CDR2 FYNNEI. Trimming took 4 bases from V and 1 from J, leaving 8 bases between them. The CDR3 bases are TGTGCCAGCAGTGGTGACAGCAGCAATCAGCCCCAGCATTTT. Translating gives CASSGDSSNQPQHF.

As regards this clonotype: One junction end disagrees with the germline gene, perhaps due to a read error. This rearrangement joins TRBV9 to TRBJ2-1, with 10 nucleotides matching TRBD1. Germline V gene data show CDR1 as SGDLS and CDR2 as YYNGEE. The CDR3 extends over 16 amino acids. As DNA, the CDR3 is TGTGCCGGCAGCGCAGTGGGGGACAGGGGTTACAATGAGCAGTTCTTC. Encoded protein: CAGSAVGDRGYNEQFF.

This clonotype was seen more than once but under ten times. This chain uses TRBV3-1 with TRBJ1-1, with 7 bases matching TRBD1. Germline values: CDR1 LGHDT, CDR2 YNNKEL (reference sequence). V lost 3 bases to trimming and J lost 1 base; unmatched junction nucleotides: 14. This CDR3 spans 18 amino acids. DNA for the CDR3: TGTGCCAGCAGCCAGTTAGGATGGTCCCGGGACAGGAACACTGAAGCTTTCTTT. Translation gives CASSQLGWSRDRNTEAFF.

Comments on this clonotype: At one end, the junction sequence differs from germline, possibly due to a read error. This chain links TRBV29-1 with TRBJ2-1; 9 bases agree with TRBD1. The length of the CDR3 is 14 residues. From germline, CDR1 is SQVTM and CDR2 ANQGSEA. CDR3 in DNA: TGCAGCGCGGGTTGGGACAGGGAATACAATGGGCAGTTCTTC. Its translation is CSAGWDREYNGQFF.

The rearrangement uses TRBV30 and TRBJ2-7, with D perhaps TRBD1 (5 bases). Germline CDR1 GTSNPN, CDR2 SVGIG (reference sequence). The CDR3 spans 14 residues. V lost 0 bases, J lost 5 bases, and 14 bases lay in between. This CDR3 is CAWSVLARVHEQYF. In DNA form, the CDR3 reads TGTGCCTGGAGTGTATTGGCCAGGGTCCACGAGCAGTACTTC.

The chain couples TRBV5-6 to TRBJ1-5; TRBD1 might be the D (5 bases). Germline assignment: CDR1 SGHDT and CDR2 YYEEEE. This CDR3 is 12 amino acids long. V lost 0 bases to trimming and J lost 9 bases, with 7 bases between them. CDR3 DNA: TGTGCCAGCAGCTTGGGAACAGGGCCCCAGCATTTT. Translated: CASSLGTGPQHF.

The chain recombines TRBV20-1 with TRBJ1-2; D is perhaps TRBD1 (5 bases). From germline, CDR1 is DFQATT and CDR2 SNEGSKA (reference sequence). The CDR3 consists of 15 residues. CDR3 sequence (DNA): TGCAGCTCCTCCACTAATCAGGGAAGTCGGAGCGGCTACACCTTC. Translated, it gives CSSSTNQGSRSGYTF.

V is TRBV27 and J is TRBJ2-2; D is uncertain. The CDR3 extends over 15 amino acids. Trimming left V 6 bases short and J 3 bases short, with 14 bases between. CDR1 MNHEY and CDR2 SMNVEV come from the germline V gene (reference sequence). CDR3 residues: CASSTRRGDTGELFF. CDR3 DNA sequence: TGTGCCAGCAGCACCAGGAGAGGAGACACCGGGGAGCTGTTTTTT.

This clonotype was detected many times. This chain connects TRBV28 to TRBJ2-4; tentatively, D is TRBD2 (6 bases). The CDR3 is made up of 14 amino acids. CDR1 is MDHEN and CDR2 is SYDVKM in the germline V gene. V was trimmed by 2 bases and J by 7 bases, leaving 12 bases between them. The CDR3, as DNA: TGTGCCAGCAGTTTAGGGGCAGGAGGGAACATTCAGTACTTC. Translation gives CASSLGAGGNIQYF.

The V call is TRBV12-3 or TRBV12-4, the J call TRBJ2-1; 10 bases map to TRBD1. CDR3 length: 15 amino acids. Losses at the gene ends were 5 bases for V and 5 bases for J; bases not matched to a gene: 6. This chain's CDR3 is CASSPRQGANNEQFF. In nucleotides, the CDR3 is TGTGCCAGCAGTCCACGACAGGGGGCGAACAATGAGCAGTTCTTC.

This clonotype was seen only a few times. The chain employs TRBV20-1 and TRBJ2-5; weak D call: TRBD1 (7 bases). With 6 bases removed from V and 5 bases from J, the gap between germline ends came to 16 bases. This CDR3 contains 13 residues. Germline V gene data show CDR1 as DFQATT and CDR2 as SNEGSKA (reference sequence). The CDR3 reads CSANQGGGETQYF. The CDR3 DNA sequence: TGCAGTGCAAATCAGGGGGGTGGGGAGACCCAGTACTTC.

This clonotype appeared a few times. The chain couples TRBV9 to TRBJ2-3; perhaps D is TRBD1 or TRBD2 (5 bases each). The CDR3 runs to 13 residues. The germline V gene encodes CDR1 SGDLS and CDR2 YYNGEE. Trimming pared 6 bases from V and 8 bases from J, leaving 16 bases between. The CDR3 reads CASTSSEGSTQYF. Written as DNA, the CDR3 is TGTGCCAGCACCTCCTCAGAGGGGTCTACGCAGTATTTT.

This rearrangement joins TRBV7-2 to TRBJ1-2; D is unclear. Trimming took off 1 base at V and 2 bases at J, with 11 bases between the two ends. Germline assignment: CDR1 SGHTA and CDR2 FQGNSA. The CDR3 is 15 residues long. The CDR3 DNA follows: TGTGCCAGCAGCTTAGTAGGTTTGGAGAACTATGGCTACACCTTC. This sequence encodes CASSLVGLENYGYTF.

This clonotype has at least ten counts. The rearrangement joins TRBV28 to TRBJ2-5, with 8 positions matching TRBD1. V was clipped by 8 bases and J by 5 bases; unmatched bases: 13. CDR3 length: 15 residues. Germline CDR1 and CDR2: MDHEN and SYDVKM. The CDR3 bases are TGTGCCAGCCGGATTGAGGACAGGGTTGGGGAGACCCAGTACTTC. Translating it yields CASRIEDRVGETQYF.

Regarding this clonotype: Given a much more abundant clone one base away, this may be a read error. The chain joins TRBV6-2 or TRBV6-3 to TRBJ2-7; 7 positions agree with TRBD1. The V and J ends lost 2 bases and 4 bases, in that order; junction bases with no gene match: 5. Per germline, CDR1 MNHEY and CDR2 SVGEGT. The CDR3 consists of 14 residues. The CDR3 reads CASSYAETGYEQYF. CDR3 sequence (DNA): TGTGCCAGCAGTTACGCCGAGACAGGGTACGAGCAGTACTTC.

The chain employs TRBV14 and TRBJ2-1, with 7 bases aligning to TRBD2. V lost 0 bases and J lost 13; bases outside the gene matches: 6. Germline CDR1 and CDR2: SGHDN and FVKESK. The CDR3 runs 13 residues. CDR3 nucleotide sequence: TGTGCCAGCAGCCAAGATATGCGGGAGACCCAGTTCTTC. This codes for CASSQDMRETQFF.

Many counts were recorded for this clonotype. The rearrangement links TRBV5-1 to TRBJ2-5, with D perhaps given as TRBD1 or TRBD2 (5 bases each). Trimming left V 1 base short and J 4 bases short, with 17 bases between. This CDR3 comprises 16 residues. Germline values: CDR1 SGHRS, CDR2 YFSETQ. This chain's CDR3 is CASSLPTRGDAETQYF. CDR3 nucleotide sequence: TGCGCCAGCAGCTTGCCCACACGAGGGGACGCAGAGACCCAGTACTTC.

This clonotype showed up many times. This chain uses TRBV12-3 or TRBV12-4 with TRBJ2-6; no definite D call. V lost 6 bases, J lost 0 bases, and 9 bases lay in between. The CDR3 loop spans 15 amino acids. The CDR3 is CASSPRNSGANVLTF. The CDR3 DNA sequence: TGTGCCAGCAGCCCCAGGAACTCTGGGGCCAACGTCCTGACTTTC.

This clonotype was observed a handful of times. This chain links TRBV10-1 with TRBJ2-1, with a possible D match to TRBD2 (6 bases). The germline CDR1 and CDR2 sequences are WNHNN and SYGVQD (reference sequence). The CDR3 covers 13 residues. V dropped 8 bases and J dropped 5 bases, with 13 bases sitting between them. In nucleotides, the CDR3 is TGCGCCAGCGGCGGAGGGCCTAACAATGAGCAGTTCTTC. Amino acids: CASGGGPNNEQFF.

This clonotype was counted many times. J is TRBJ2-1 and V is TRBV20-1; possibly TRBD2 for D (5 bases). Germline lookup yields CDR1 DFQATT and CDR2 SNEGSKA (reference sequence). The CDR3 is made up of 14 amino acids. V was cut by 2 bases and J by 2 bases, with 10 bases left in between. CDR3 sequence (DNA): TGCAGTGCTAGACGTCTCGGGGCCTACAATGAGCAGTTCTTC. This encodes CSARRLGAYNEQFF.